Below, 28 T cell receptor beta chains from the same sample are listed, as sequenced in a study of post-analysis software for immune sequencing data. General study points: TRBV5-6, TRBV5-1 and TRBV20-1 belonged to a set of a handful of TRBV segments that were more frequent in patients than controls.

The antigens these receptors bind are not known. Unique molecular identifiers were present in the TCR beta cDNA libraries. In TCRdb, the PCR reads were re-called with MiXCR into one record per CDR3 protein. The data contain hundreds of thousands of distinct CDR3 sequences, over 45% of them singletons. The source material was blood. The source of these receptors is a girl aged 2-10 years with multiple sclerosis.

This clonotype has only a few counts. The V gene is TRBV24-1, the J gene TRBJ2-3; D unclear. Germline V lookup: CDR1 KGHDR, CDR2 SFDVKD. V was shortened by 5 bases and J by 0 bases, with 8 bases between the two germline ends. This CDR3 is 14 amino acids long. The CDR3 sequence is CATSVPSSTDTQYF. The CDR3 region has the DNA TGTGCCACCAGTGTTCCTTCTAGCACAGATACGCAGTATTTT.

V usage is TRBV4-1 and J usage is TRBJ1-4, with 8 bases identical to TRBD1. The CDR3 consists of 15 residues. V shed 4 bases and J 7 bases; nucleotides not matched to a gene: 8. Germline V gene lookup returns CDR1 MGHRA and CDR2 YSYEKL. This CDR3 is CASSPTQGAVEKLFF. The CDR3 DNA follows: TGCGCCAGCAGCCCTACCCAGGGGGCGGTTGAAAAACTGTTTTTT.

The rearrangement links TRBV5-1 to TRBJ2-5; 8 positions agree with TRBD2. The germline V gene encodes CDR1 SGHRS and CDR2 YFSETQ. J gave up 4 bases and V 4 bases, and 9 bases lay outside the gene matches. The CDR3 has 15 residues. For the CDR3, the DNA is TGCGCCAGCAGCAGGATAGCGGGGAGTAGAGAGACCCAGTACTTC. Amino acid sequence: CASSRIAGSRETQYF. The full variable domain, in which reference TRBV5-1 and TRBJ2-5 provide the parts outside the CDR3, is KAGVTQTPRYLIKTRGQQVTLSCSPISGHRSVSWYQQTPGQGLQFLFEYFSETQRNKGNFPGRFSGRQFSNSRSEMNVSTLELGDSALYLCASSRIAGSRETQYFGPGTRLLVL.

The chain links TRBV6-2 or TRBV6-3 to TRBJ1-6; D is unresolved. CDR1 and CDR2 (germline): MNHEY, SVGEGT. The CDR3 is 14 residues long. Between the trimmed V and J ends, which lost 2 bases and 5 bases, there was a span of 7 bases. The CDR3, as DNA: TGTGCCAGCAGTTACCGGGAGAATAATTCACCCCTCCACTTT. Protein: CASSYRENNSPLHF.

This clonotype occurred a few times. This rearrangement joins TRBV18 to TRBJ2-1, with 10 bases fitting TRBD2. Germline-derived CDR1 and CDR2 are KGHSH and LQKENI. There are 17 residues in the CDR3. V trimming: 4 bases; J trimming: 12 bases; junction bases outside the gene matches: 18. DNA for the CDR3: TGTGCCAGCTCACGCATGCCGGTCGAGCGGGGGGGCGGATCGCAGTTCTTC. The encoded protein is CASSRMPVERGGGSQFF.

The genes are TRBV12-3 or TRBV12-4 and TRBJ1-2; possibly TRBD1 for D (5 bases). There are 14 residues in the CDR3. Trimming shortened V by 5 bases and J by 5 bases, and 15 bases separated the two germline ends. The CDR3 DNA sequence: TGTGCCAGCAGTACAGACAGAGGCCGGTATGGCTACACCTTC. Residues: CASSTDRGRYGYTF.

This clonotype came up a few times. J is TRBJ2-2 and V is TRBV20-1; possibly TRBD1 for D (5 bases). This CDR3 contains 11 residues. Between the trimmed V and J ends, which lost 6 bases and 5 bases, there was a span of 7 bases. Germline-derived CDR1 and CDR2 are DFQATT and SNEGSKA (reference sequence). As DNA, the CDR3 is TGCAGTGCATCAGGGACCGGGGAGCTGTTTTTT. Its translation: CSASGTGELFF.

This clonotype was detected only a few times. This chain links TRBV9 with TRBJ2-6, with 7 bases aligning to TRBD2. V gave up 2 bases and J gave up 1 base; unmatched junction bases: 9. Per germline, CDR1 SGDLS and CDR2 YYNGEE. The CDR3 is made up of 18 amino acids. CDR3: CASSVLAGLGSGANVLTF. The CDR3 DNA reads as TGTGCCAGCAGCGTCTTAGCGGGCCTTGGGTCTGGGGCCAACGTCCTGACTTTC.

V is TRBV20-1 and J is TRBJ2-7; 8 bases fit TRBD2. Germline CDR1 DFQATT, CDR2 SNEGSKA (reference sequence). Trimming cost V 3 bases and J 0 bases; bases outside gene matches: 4. CDR3 length: 14 amino acids. In DNA, the CDR3 is TGCAGTGCTAGGACCAGCGGGGGCTCCTACGAGCAGTACTTC. Translation: CSARTSGGSYEQYF.

This clonotype was recorded a few times. The V gene is TRBV10-1, the J gene TRBJ2-3; no clear D gene. Germline CDR1 reads WNHNN; CDR2 reads SYGVQD (reference sequence). This CDR3 comprises 14 residues. V lost 2 bases and J lost 5, with 11 bases in between. The CDR3 DNA reads as TGCGCCAGCAGTGAGACAGTCGCACGAGATACGCAGTATTTT. It is translated as CASSETVARDTQYF.

This clonotype was detected only a few times. The gene calls are TRBV7-9 and TRBJ2-3; 8 bases line up with TRBD1. Germline V gene data show CDR1 as SEHNR and CDR2 as FQNEAQ (reference sequence). The CDR3 is made up of 14 amino acids. J lost 10 bases, V lost 5 bases, and 11 bases had no gene match. This CDR3 reads CASSTGQGSSAQYF. The CDR3 DNA follows: TGTGCCAGCAGCACCGGACAGGGATCGAGTGCGCAGTATTTT.

This clonotype was recorded a few times. The J gene is TRBJ2-5, the V gene TRBV7-2; tentatively, D is TRBD1 or TRBD2 (6 bases each). CDR1 SGHTA and CDR2 FQGNSA come from the germline V gene. This CDR3 has 15 amino acids. The germline V and J ends were trimmed by 4 bases and 1 base, with 13 bases remaining between them. The CDR3 loop reads CASSSQEGGQETQYF. The CDR3 DNA is TGTGCCAGCAGCTCCCAGGAGGGGGGCCAAGAGACCCAGTACTTC. Variable domain in full (rest from reference TRBV7-2 and TRBJ2-5): GAGVSQSPSNKVTEKGKDVELRCDPISGHTALYWYRQSLGQGLEFLIYFQGNSAPDKSGLPSDRFSAERTGGSVSTLTIQRTQQEDSAVYLCASSSQEGGQETQYFGPGTRLLVL.

This clonotype was seen only a few times. The J gene is TRBJ1-5, the V gene TRBV2; D uncertain. In germline, CDR1 is SNHLY, CDR2 FYNNEI. This CDR3 is built from 13 residues. The V end was cut by 1 base, the J end by 5 bases, with 6 bases between. This CDR3 reads CASSEGVYQPQHF. The CDR3 DNA sequence: TGTGCCAGCAGTGAAGGGGTTTATCAGCCCCAGCATTTT.

The CDR3 nucleotides read TGTGCCAGCTCACCACTCCCCCAGCAAGAGACCCAGTACTTC. As protein: CASSPLPQQETQYF. J is TRBJ2-5 and V is TRBV18; no clear D gene. Looked up from germline, CDR1 is KGHSH and CDR2 is LQKENI. Trimming cost V 1 base and J 2 bases, with 8 bases left between them. The CDR3 runs 14 residues.

Here the CDR3 reads CASSLGSPKTQYF. The CDR3 DNA is TGTGCCAGCAGCTTAGGCTCACCAAAGACCCAGTACTTC. V gene TRBV13 combines with J gene TRBJ2-5; D unclear. V was trimmed by 0 bases and J by 6 bases, leaving 8 bases between them. The CDR3 is 13 amino acids. Looked up from germline, CDR1 is PRHDT and CDR2 is FYEKMQ (reference sequence).

This clonotype was counted once. The rearrangement uses TRBV20-1 and TRBJ2-1; TRBD2 matches at 10 bases. The ends lost 3 bases at V and 5 bases at J; junction bases unmatched: 4. CDR3 length: 14 residues. Per germline, CDR1 DFQATT and CDR2 SNEGSKA (reference sequence). DNA of the CDR3: TGCAGTGCTAGGGGGACTAGCGAAAACAATGAGCAGTTCTTC. Translation: CSARGTSENNEQFF.

The chain uses TRBV7-3 and TRBJ2-3, with a tentative D call TRBD2 (5 bases). CDR3 length equals 13 residues. The germline gives CDR1 SGHTA, CDR2 FQGTGA. The V end was cut by 4 bases, the J end by 6 bases, with 11 bases between. CDR3 coding DNA: TGTGCCAGCAGCTCCACGGGGTGGGATACGCAGTATTTT. It yields the protein CASSSTGWDTQYF.

The rearrangement links TRBV20-1 to TRBJ2-3; D not resolved. Germline V gene sequence: CDR1 DFQATT, CDR2 SNEGSKA (reference sequence). CDR3 length: 14 amino acids. Trimming took 5 bases from V and 4 from J, leaving 16 bases between them. The CDR3 here is CSAQDQPQADTQYF. The CDR3 DNA is TGCAGTGCTCAGGACCAGCCGCAGGCAGATACGCAGTATTTT.

The rearrangement uses TRBV7-9 and TRBJ2-6; D gene ambiguous. Trimming pared 7 bases from V and 4 bases from J, leaving 14 bases between. This CDR3 is built from 15 residues. Germline CDR1 reads SEHNR; CDR2 reads FQNEAQ (reference sequence). The CDR3: CASTKMGSGANVLTF. The CDR3 DNA reads as TGTGCCAGCACCAAGATGGGTTCCGGGGCCAACGTCCTGACTTTC. The variable domain in full, with the rest retrieved from reference TRBV7-9 and TRBJ2-6, is DTGVSQNPRHKITKRGQNVTFRCDPISEHNRLYWYRQTLGQGPEFLTYFQNEAQLEKSRLLSDRFSAERPKGSFSTLEIQRTEQGDSAMYLCASTKMGSGANVLTFGAGSRLTVL.

The chain is built from TRBV12-3 or TRBV12-4 and TRBJ1-2, with 11 bases that match TRBD1. Trimming removed 4 bases from V and 4 bases from J; junction bases left unmatched: 5. The CDR3 length is 15 residues. CDR3: CASSSRTGGAYGYTF. Here the CDR3 DNA reads TGTGCCAGCAGTTCAAGGACAGGGGGCGCCTATGGCTACACCTTC.

This clonotype was recorded once. The chain carries TRBV7-9 and TRBJ1-5; D gene unclear. The CDR3 has 18 residues. Germline CDR1 and CDR2: SEHNR and FQNEAQ (reference sequence). Trimming cost V 4 bases and J 1 base, with 20 bases left between them. CDR3 in DNA: TGTGCCAGCAGCTCCGGACCAGACGGATCCCCCAGCAATCAGCCCCAGCATTTT. It yields the protein CASSSGPDGSPSNQPQHF. Variable domain in full (rest from reference TRBV7-9 and TRBJ1-5): DTGVSQNPRHKITKRGQNVTFRCDPISEHNRLYWYRQTLGQGPEFLTYFQNEAQLEKSRLLSDRFSAERPKGSFSTLEIQRTEQGDSAMYLCASSSGPDGSPSNQPQHFGDGTRLSIL.

A word on this clonotype: The junction departs from germline at one end; a sequencing error may be responsible. This chain connects TRBV7-9 to TRBJ2-7, with D possibly TRBD2 on 6 matching bases. CDR3 length: 13 amino acids. Germline V gene sequence: CDR1 SEHNR, CDR2 FQNEAQ (reference sequence). The CDR3 protein is CVSYQAGSHEQYF. CDR3 coding DNA: TGCGTCAGTTATCAGGCGGGGAGCCACGAGCAGTACTTC.

The chain has TRBV12-3 or TRBV12-4 and TRBJ2-4, with 7 bases identical to TRBD2. This CDR3 is built from 13 residues. Trimming took 3 bases from V and 13 from J; bases not matched to a gene: 9. Here the CDR3 reads CASSLGGGPKQYF. The CDR3 coding sequence is TGTGCCAGCAGTTTGGGGGGGGGACCCAAGCAGTACTTC.

This clonotype has a handful of counts. The J gene is TRBJ1-1, the V gene TRBV6-2 or TRBV6-3; D remains unclear. Germline V CDR1 and CDR2: MNHEY, SVGEGT. CDR3 length equals 15 residues. The V end lost 10 bases, the J end lost 0 bases, and 18 bases lay between the germline ends. The chain's CDR3 is CATLVFPHLNTEAFF. The CDR3 coding sequence is TGTGCCACCCTCGTCTTCCCCCACCTGAACACTGAAGCTTTCTTT.

The V call is TRBV9, the J call TRBJ2-6; tentative D call: TRBD2 (5 bases). The germline CDR1 and CDR2 sequences are SGDLS and YYNGEE. The CDR3 runs 16 residues. The germline V and J ends were trimmed by 0 bases and 3 bases, with 10 bases remaining between them. CDR3: CASSVVTGDGANVLTF. The CDR3, as DNA: TGTGCCAGCAGCGTAGTAACCGGGGATGGGGCCAACGTCCTGACTTTC.

This clonotype showed up just a few times. The V call is TRBV2, the J call TRBJ2-3; D is unclear. Germline V gene lookup returns CDR1 SNHLY and CDR2 FYNNEI. The V and J ends lost 8 bases and 3 bases respectively, with 9 bases between them. The CDR3 has 12 amino acids. CDR3 sequence (DNA): TGTGCCAGCGGCATCGGGACAGATACGCAGTATTTT. It yields the protein CASGIGTDTQYF.

The J gene is TRBJ2-7, the V gene TRBV6-2 or TRBV6-3, with unresolved D. Trimming took off 4 bases at V and 6 bases at J, with 10 bases between the two ends. The germline V gene has CDR1 MNHEY and CDR2 SVGEGT. The CDR3 is made up of 12 amino acids. The CDR3 region has the DNA TGTGCCAGCAGTTTTACAGAGACCGAGCAGTACTTC. It codes for CASSFTETEQYF.

The CDR3 nucleotides read TGTGCCAGCAGTTACTCAGACGGATACAATGAGCAGTTCTTC. Protein product: CASSYSDGYNEQFF. The gene calls are TRBV6-2 or TRBV6-3 and TRBJ2-1; D is ambiguous. Germline values: CDR1 MNHEY, CDR2 SVGEGT. The germline V and J ends were trimmed by 0 bases and 4 bases, with 7 bases remaining between them. The CDR3 sequence is 14 residues long.